Listed here are 20 T cell receptor beta chains from one sample, sequenced in a study of regulatory T cells in long-lasting Graves disease. Stated time point: persistent/refractory GD, antithyroid drugs over 5 years with positive TRAb. The TCR library was made from RNA that had been extracted from PBMCs in TRIzol. The authors built TCR beta libraries using iRepertoire HTBI primers and Arm-PCR of CDR3 regions. MiXCR, applied by TCRdb to the multiplex PCR reads, yields one record per CDR3 protein. The sample has roughly 450,000 distinct CDR3 sequences, less than 25% seen once. This material consisted of peripheral blood mononuclear cells (PBMCs), taken when the disease was refractory, from a patient treated with antithyroid drugs. The receptors were sampled from a female donor with Graves disease.

This clonotype has a handful of counts. This chain links TRBV3-1 with TRBJ2-3; TRBD2 is a possible D gene (5 bases). The CDR3 is made up of 16 amino acids. V lost 3 bases and J 0 bases, leaving 13 bases between the germline ends. Germline CDR1 LGHDT, CDR2 YNNKEL (reference sequence). This chain's CDR3 is CASSHLLRGSTDTQYF. The CDR3 nucleotides are TGTGCCAGCAGCCATTTATTACGGGGAAGCACAGATACGCAGTATTTT.

Many counts were recorded for this clonotype. The rearrangement links TRBV28 to TRBJ1-5; D ambiguous. Per the germline V gene, CDR1 is MDHEN and CDR2 is SYDVKM. Deletions cut 3 bases from V and 2 bases from J, with 8 bases between. CDR3 length: 14 residues. The CDR3 sequence is CASSFSAGNQPQHF. The CDR3 DNA reads TGTGCCAGCAGTTTTTCGGCAGGCAATCAGCCCCAGCATTTT.

The V gene is TRBV13, the J gene TRBJ2-6, with D possibly being TRBD1 or TRBD2 (6 bases each). The CDR3 totals 17 residues. Trimming took 0 bases from V and 0 from J, leaving 9 bases between them. CDR1 is PRHDT and CDR2 is FYEKMQ in the germline V gene (reference sequence). This CDR3 reads CASSLGEGGSGANVLTF. CDR3 DNA: TGTGCCAGCAGCTTAGGGGAGGGGGGCTCTGGGGCCAACGTCCTGACTTTC. The whole variable domain, remainder taken from reference TRBV13 and TRBJ2-6, is AAGVIQSPRHLIKEKRETATLKCYPIPRHDTVYWYQQGPGQDPQFLISFYEKMQSDKGSIPDRFSAQQFSDYHSELNMSSLELGDSALYFCASSLGEGGSGANVLTFGAGSRLTVL.

This clonotype was recorded at least ten times. CDR3 nucleotide sequence: TGTGCCAGCAACCTGGGTCCGGGGAAACATGGCTACACCTTC. Translation gives CASNLGPGKHGYTF. The J gene is TRBJ1-2, the V gene TRBV12-3 or TRBV12-4; D remains ambiguous. Trimming removed 7 bases at V and 6 bases at J, with 18 bases between. The CDR3 length is 14 residues.

This chain connects TRBV28 to TRBJ2-1, with D possibly being TRBD2 (6 bases). The germline V gene encodes CDR1 MDHEN and CDR2 SYDVKM. V gave up 3 bases and J gave up 2 bases, with 11 bases separating them. The CDR3 length is 15 residues. DNA of the CDR3: TGTGCCAGCAGTTTCGGACGCGGGACCTACAATGAGCAGTTCTTC. Its protein product is CASSFGRGTYNEQFF.

This clonotype has a count of ten or more. The rearrangement links TRBV12-3 or TRBV12-4 to TRBJ2-7; D uncertain. The V end was cut by 7 bases, the J end by 0 bases, with 7 bases between. This CDR3 has 12 amino acids. The DNA of the CDR3 is TGTGCCAGCACTCGGAGCTCCTACGAGCAGTACTTC. Protein product: CASTRSSYEQYF.

Many counts were recorded for this clonotype. The V gene is TRBV28, the J gene TRBJ1-1; D not resolved. Germline CDR1 is MDHEN and CDR2 is SYDVKM. CDR3 size: 15 residues. V lost 5 bases to trimming and J lost 4 bases, with 17 bases between them. DNA of the CDR3: TGTGCCAGCAGTAGCGGTGGGGTGTCGCTCACTGAAGCTTTCTTT. This translates into CASSSGGVSLTEAFF.

This chain joins TRBV20-1 and TRBJ2-7; D is unclear. This CDR3 has 13 residues. Trimming shortened V by 7 bases and J by 1 base, and 14 bases separated the two germline ends. The germline gives CDR1 DFQATT, CDR2 SNEGSKA (reference sequence). CDR3 DNA: TGCAGTGTTAAAAAGTCAGTTTCCTACGAGCAGTACTTC. Amino acid sequence: CSVKKSVSYEQYF.

This clonotype appeared many times. The V and J genes are TRBV28 and TRBJ1-5, with D possibly TRBD1 on 5 matching bases. Trimming removed 3 bases from V and 8 bases from J, with 17 bases in between. The CDR3 extends over 15 amino acids. Germline V lookup: CDR1 MDHEN, CDR2 SYDVKM. The CDR3 loop is CASSFILGATKPQHF. The CDR3 nucleotides read TGTGCCAGCAGTTTTATTCTTGGGGCGACGAAGCCCCAGCATTTT.

The chain links TRBV5-4 to TRBJ1-6; 7 bases line up with TRBD1. Germline V gives CDR1 SGHNT, CDR2 YYREEE (reference sequence). The CDR3 has 15 amino acids. Trimming removed 3 bases from V and 7 bases from J; junction bases left unmatched: 7. The CDR3 nucleotides are TGTGCCAGCAGCTGGGGACAGCCGGGGAATTCACCCCTCCACTTT. It yields the protein CASSWGQPGNSPLHF.

The J gene is TRBJ1-1, the V gene TRBV5-4; D possibly corresponds to TRBD1 (6 bases). The CDR3 has 16 residues. V was cut by 7 bases and J by 1 base, with 20 bases left in between. Germline V gives CDR1 SGHNT, CDR2 YYREEE (reference sequence). The CDR3 DNA follows: TGTGCCAGCGGCTCGAGGGGGGGAGTGGGGAACACTGAAGCTTTCTTT. The encoded protein is CASGSRGGVGNTEAFF.

This clonotype was counted only a few times. The chain combines TRBV5-1 with TRBJ1-1; 10 nucleotides match TRBD1. The CDR3 is 15 residues long. CDR1 SGHRS and CDR2 YFSETQ come from the germline V gene. After removal of 4 bases from V and 6 bases from J, the junction contained 9 bases not matched to a gene. The CDR3 coding sequence is TGCGCCAGCAGCGCCGGGACAGGGGTGAGACCTGAAGCTTTCTTT. This codes for CASSAGTGVRPEAFF.

Many counts were recorded for this clonotype. The V call is TRBV7-2, the J call TRBJ1-1; D perhaps matches TRBD1 (5 bases). Germline CDR1 SGHTA, CDR2 FQGNSA. The V and J ends lost 3 bases and 5 bases respectively, with 19 bases between them. The length of the CDR3 is 16 residues. The CDR3 DNA sequence: TGTGCCAGCAGCTTGGCAACGGGGGATCAAGGTACTGAAGCTTTCTTT. Its protein product is CASSLATGDQGTEAFF. The complete variable domain, with remaining parts taken from reference TRBV7-2 and TRBJ1-1, reads GAGVSQSPSNKVTEKGKDVELRCDPISGHTALYWYRQSLGQGLEFLIYFQGNSAPDKSGLPSDRFSAERTGGSVSTLTIQRTQQEDSAVYLCASSLATGDQGTEAFFGQGTRLTVV.

This clonotype was seen once. A much larger clonotype is one base distant, so this may be a read error. V is TRBV12-3 or TRBV12-4 and J is TRBJ1-1, with D hard to call. The ends were cut back, 6 bases at V and 1 base at J, with 9 bases in the middle. The CDR3 sequence is 13 residues long. CDR3 sequence (DNA): TGTGCCAGCAGATGGATCACGAACACTGAAGCTTTCTTT. This codes for CASRWITNTEAFF.

This clonotype showed up many times. The V call is TRBV28, the J call TRBJ1-2, with D perhaps matching TRBD1 (6 bases). The germline V gene encodes CDR1 MDHEN and CDR2 SYDVKM. The CDR3 runs 15 residues. Trimming took off 5 bases at V and 2 bases at J, with 15 bases between the two ends. The CDR3 protein is CASSPMGGGNYGYTF. DNA of the CDR3: TGTGCCAGCAGTCCCATGGGGGGCGGAAACTATGGCTACACCTTC.

This clonotype occurred many times. This chain connects TRBV28 to TRBJ1-2; 7 nucleotides agree with TRBD1. Germline-derived CDR1 and CDR2 are MDHEN and SYDVKM. V shed 7 bases, J shed 7 bases, and the junction held 0 bases outside the gene matches. The CDR3 is made up of 10 amino acids. The CDR3 spells CASNRGGYTF. Written as DNA, the CDR3 is TGTGCCAGCAACAGGGGTGGCTACACCTTC.

This clonotype was seen a few times. The chain recombines TRBV6-1 with TRBJ1-2; a possible D gene is TRBD1 (6 bases). Per the germline V gene, CDR1 is MNHNS and CDR2 is SASEGT. V dropped 5 bases and J dropped 4 bases, with 14 bases sitting between them. This CDR3 is built from 14 residues. The CDR3 nucleotides are TGTGCCAGCAGTCAGGGGAGGAGGCCCTATGGCTACACCTTC. It yields the protein CASSQGRRPYGYTF.

The V gene is TRBV3-1, the J gene TRBJ2-7; 13 bases line up with TRBD2. This CDR3 is 16 amino acids long. After removal of 4 bases from V and 6 bases from J, the junction contained 9 bases not matched to a gene. Germline V gives CDR1 LGHDT, CDR2 YNNKEL (reference sequence). CDR3 residues: CASSPTSGRASGEQYF. CDR3 bases: TGTGCCAGCAGCCCAACTAGCGGGAGGGCCTCTGGCGAGCAGTACTTC.

This clonotype occurred a few times. V is TRBV25-1 and J is TRBJ1-2; D uncertain. CDR1 and CDR2 (germline): MGHDK, SYGVNS. Trimming removed 0 bases at V and 3 bases at J, with 2 bases between. CDR3 length: 12 amino acids. CDR3 sequence reads: CASSEYDYGYTF. DNA for the CDR3: TGTGCCAGCAGTGAATACGACTATGGCTACACCTTC.

In regard to this clonotype: One junction end does not reproduce the germline sequence, and a read error may be involved. This chain uses TRBV6-1 with TRBJ2-2; 11 bases fit TRBD2. CDR3 size: 15 residues. Germline CDR1 is MNHNS and CDR2 is SASEGT. The CDR3 loop is CASRNSGGGTEELFF. The CDR3 nucleotides read TGTGCCAGCAGGAATAGCGGGGGGGGAACCGAGGAGCTGTTTTTT.